This TCR beta chain was captured in a study of cytomegalovirus exposure and HLA in healthy donors. Study as a whole: Unique TCR beta sequences numbering 95 million to 130 million came from around 180 million T cells in an earlier analysis.

Primers included in the PCR were 60 Vbeta and 13 Jbeta primers. TCRdb's copy holds only in-frame clones and misses some; the assay was immunoSEQ multiplex PCR. The data contain 35,000 to 50,000 clones, approximately 75% of them singletons. The germline gives CDR1 SGHRS, CDR2 YFSETQ. Germline trimming cut 2 bases from V and 2 bases from J; bases unmatched to any gene: 5. The CDR3 has 17 residues. The J gene is TRBJ2-3, the V gene TRBV5-1, with 13 positions matching TRBD2. The sequencing sample was made of PBMCs. This clonotype was sampled from a man aged 25-40 years in good health and CMV-seronegative. This CDR3 reads CASSFKGLAGDTDTQYF. The CDR3 region has the DNA TGCGCCAGCAGCTTCAAAGGACTAGCGGGGGACACAGATACGCAGTATTTT.